This TCR beta chain was retrieved from a study of cytomegalovirus exposure and HLA in healthy donors. Study results and limitations: In an earlier analysis, about 87% or about 30%: the productive usage of most TCR beta V segments. Among TCR beta chains, those listed as cytomegalovirus-associated numbered under 200.

The ends were cut back, 2 bases at V and 6 bases at J, with 5 bases in the middle. The germline gives CDR1 SGHTA, CDR2 FQGNSA. The CDR3 is made up of 12 amino acids. PCR used 60 Vbeta primers and 13 Jbeta primers. In the study's own analysis: Later, an analysis found around 77 million unique TCR beta chains, and 9.5 million to 11 million of these were shared. TCRdb keeps only in-frame clones here, not all; method: immunoSEQ multiplex PCR. The V and J calls and clone size were taken over from that table, and D and trimming were inferred from the DNA. The sample has around 70,000 clones, roughly 76% seen once. A note on this clone: The antigen is not known.

This rearrangement joins TRBV7-2 to TRBJ1-5; D unclear. Sequences were obtained from PBMCs. The receptor was isolated from a male donor in good health and CMV-seropositive. CDR3 protein: CASSLRGQPQHF. For the CDR3, the DNA is TGTGCCAGCAGCTTACGGGGTCAGCCCCAGCATTTT.